What follows are 26 T cell receptor beta chains derived from one specimen sequenced in a study of cytomegalovirus exposure and HLA in healthy donors. The PCR contained 60 Vbeta and 13 Jbeta primers. Measured with immunoSEQ multiplex PCR; TCRdb has only the in-frame clones, and not every one. The sample has around 220,000 clones; around 79% are singletons. The sequenced material came from PBMCs. The receptors here all came from a girl aged 2 to 10 in good health and CMV-seronegative.

This clone turned up a few times. The chain carries TRBV2 and TRBJ2-3; TRBD1 matches 7 bases. Germline CDR1 SNHLY, CDR2 FYNNEI. There are 14 residues in the CDR3. The J segment lost 4 bases and the V segment lost 8 bases, leaving 9 bases of the junction unmatched. The DNA for the CDR3 is TGTGCCAGCGAGGGGGCCAACTCCCCAGATACGCAGTATTTT. It specifies CASEGANSPDTQYF.

The V call is TRBV7-2, the J call TRBJ2-2; 10 bases align to TRBD2. This CDR3 has 15 residues. The germline gives CDR1 SGHTA, CDR2 FQGNSA. J was trimmed by 8 bases and V by 4 bases; bases with no gene match: 7. This chain's CDR3 is CASSSHLAGVGELFF. The CDR3 DNA follows: TGTGCCAGCAGCTCCCACCTAGCGGGAGTAGGGGAGCTGTTTTTT.

V is TRBV30 and J is TRBJ2-7; 8 bases line up with TRBD2. Germline lookup yields CDR1 GTSNPN and CDR2 SVGIG (reference sequence). Losses at the gene ends were 2 bases for V and 5 bases for J; bases not matched to a gene: 14. The CDR3 has 16 residues. Here the CDR3 reads CAWSTGPGTRVHEQYF. The CDR3 DNA reads as TGTGCCTGGAGTACCGGACCCGGGACTAGGGTCCACGAGCAGTACTTC.

The V and J genes are TRBV5-6 and TRBJ2-1; TRBD2 aligns across 8 bases. The germline V gene encodes CDR1 SGHDT and CDR2 YYEEEE. This CDR3 region has 15 residues. V lost 3 bases, J lost 5 bases, and 7 bases stayed unmatched. The CDR3 region has the DNA TGTGCCAGCAGCTGGGGGACTAGTTCCGACAATGAGCAGTTCTTC. Its protein product is CASSWGTSSDNEQFF. Using reference TRBV5-6 and TRBJ2-1 for the parts outside the CDR3, the full variable domain is DAGVTQSPTHLIKTRGQQVTLRCSPKSGHDTVSWYQQALGQGPQFIFQYYEEEERQRGNFPDRFSGHQFPNYSSELNVNALLLGDSALYLCASSWGTSSDNEQFFGPGTRLTVL.

The chain employs TRBV4-1 and TRBJ2-2; D is uncertain. CDR1 MGHRA and CDR2 YSYEKL come from the germline V gene. Trimming removed 1 base from V and 1 base from J, with 4 bases in between. CDR3 length: 14 residues. CDR3 sequence (DNA): TGCGCCAGCAGCCAAGGACAGAACACCGGGGAGCTGTTTTTT. Translating it yields CASSQGQNTGELFF.

This clone appeared a few times. The chain uses TRBV12-5 and TRBJ2-2, with 10 bases matching TRBD1. The V gene end was trimmed by 1 base and the J gene end by 7 bases; junction bases not matched to a gene: 3. The germline CDR1 and CDR2 sequences are LGHNT and FRNRAP. The CDR3 length is 15 residues. As DNA, the CDR3 is TGTGCTAGTGGTTTGGGGGGACAGGGGAACGGGGAGCTGTTTTTT. Translating gives CASGLGGQGNGELFF. The full variable domain, completed using reference TRBV12-5 and TRBJ2-2, is DARVTQTPRHKVTEMGQEVTMRCQPILGHNTVFWYRQTMMQGLELLAYFRNRAPLDDSGMPKDRFSAEMPDATLATLKIQPSEPRDSAVYFCASGLGGQGNGELFFGEGSRLTVL.

This clone was counted between two and nine times. The J gene is TRBJ2-2, the V gene TRBV7-8; the match to TRBD2 covers 7 bases. V was pared by 2 bases and J by 0 bases, with 6 bases of the junction left unmatched. Germline V gene sequence: CDR1 SGHVS, CDR2 FQNEAQ. This CDR3 has 17 amino acids. The CDR3 region is CASSLRAGRANTGELFF. The DNA of the CDR3 is TGTGCCAGCAGCTTACGAGCGGGGAGAGCGAACACCGGGGAGCTGTTTTTT.

This sequence joins TRBV2 and TRBJ2-7, with TRBD1 as a possible D gene (6 bases). The CDR3 loop spans 16 amino acids. Germline loops: CDR1 SNHLY, CDR2 FYNNEI. V was pared by 3 bases and J by 2 bases, with 17 bases between. CDR3 nucleotides: TGTGCCAGCAGTGACTCCTACAGGGTGGTTACCTACGAGCAGTACTTC. Protein product: CASSDSYRVVTYEQYF.

The chain is built from TRBV6-5 and TRBJ2-1; 9 bases fit TRBD2. The junction had 3 bases not matched to a gene; V was cut back by 6 bases and J by 6 bases. This CDR3 is 13 amino acids long. The germline V gene has CDR1 MNHEY and CDR2 SVGAGI. The CDR3, as DNA: TGTGCCAGCAGCCTAGCGGGAAGCAATGAGCAGTTCTTC. It translates to CASSLAGSNEQFF.

The genes are TRBV9 and TRBJ2-5, with D perhaps TRBD1 (6 bases). CDR1 and CDR2 (germline): SGDLS, YYNGEE. V gave up 3 bases and J gave up 1 base, with 7 bases separating them. The CDR3 is 13 residues long. CDR3 nucleotides: TGTGCCAGCAGCGGGACAGTCCAAGAGACCCAGTACTTC. Protein: CASSGTVQETQYF.

This clone was picked up a small number of times. The rearrangement uses TRBV10-3 and TRBJ2-5; the match to TRBD2 covers 8 bases. Germline V gene data show CDR1 as ENHRY and CDR2 as SYGVKD. V dropped 11 bases and J dropped 1; count of bases not matched to a gene: 6. There are 13 residues in the CDR3. CDR3 DNA: TGTGCCGGAGCGGGGGAGGGCCAAGAGACCCAGTACTTC. Translating it yields CAGAGEGQETQYF.

V is TRBV6-5 and J is TRBJ1-1; a weak D match, TRBD1 (5 bases). From germline, CDR1 is MNHEY and CDR2 SVGAGI. CDR3 length: 11 amino acids. The DNA for the CDR3 is TGTGCAGCAATCCGGGGGACTGAAGCTTTCTTT. Its translation is CAAIRGTEAFF.

CDR3 amino acids: CASRQDRGLHYGYTF. The CDR3 DNA is TGTGCCAGCAGGCAGGACAGGGGGCTCCACTATGGCTACACCTTC. The chain joins TRBV2 to TRBJ1-2, with 11 bases fitting TRBD1. This CDR3 comprises 15 residues. The J segment lost 3 bases and the V segment lost 6 bases, leaving 6 bases of the junction unmatched. The germline V gene encodes CDR1 SNHLY and CDR2 FYNNEI.

In this sample, this clone turned up a few times. The V call is TRBV6-1, the J call TRBJ1-1, with TRBD1 identical over 7 bases. Germline trimming cut 7 bases from V and 1 base from J; bases unmatched to any gene: 9. The length of the CDR3 is 15 residues. Germline-derived CDR1 and CDR2 are MNHNS and SASEGT. The CDR3 DNA sequence: TGTGCCAGCACTACCCAGGGGGTCGGGAACACTGAAGCTTTCTTT. Its translation is CASTTQGVGNTEAFF.

V and J are TRBV6-6 and TRBJ2-5; D not certain. The J call may be incorrect, as the DNA end agrees better with TRBJ2-7. The CDR3 length is 12 residues. CDR1 MNHNY and CDR2 SVGAGI come from the germline V gene (reference sequence). The CDR3 region is CASGPTSYEQYF. Here the CDR3 DNA reads TGTGCCAGCGGGCCGACCTCGTACGAGCAGTACTTC.

This chain joins TRBV23-1 and TRBJ1-1, with D perhaps TRBD1 (5 bases). TRBV23-1 is noted as an ORF with a role that remains uncertain. Trimming pared 1 base from V and 3 bases from J, leaving 9 bases between. This CDR3 has 14 residues. DNA of the CDR3: TGCGCCAGCAGTCAATGGCAGGGTGACACTGAAGCTTTCTTT. Translating it yields CASSQWQGDTEAFF.

V usage is TRBV4-1 and J usage is TRBJ2-7; 9 bases align to TRBD1. Germline CDR1 reads MGHRA; CDR2 reads YSYEKL. There are 16 residues in the CDR3. The V and J ends lost 0 bases and 0 bases, in that order; junction bases with no gene match: 3. CDR3 residues: CASSQEGTGSSYEQYF. Written as DNA, the CDR3 is TGCGCCAGCAGCCAAGAAGGGACAGGGAGCTCCTACGAGCAGTACTTC.

The rearrangement links TRBV6-5 to TRBJ2-1; D may be TRBD2 (5 bases). The V gene's germline CDR1 is MNHEY and CDR2 SVGAGI. Trimming removed 1 base at V and 9 bases at J, with 13 bases between. The CDR3 has 14 amino acids. CDR3 region: CASSYLTGSTEQFF. The CDR3 DNA follows: TGTGCCAGCAGTTACTTGACGGGATCCACTGAGCAGTTCTTC.

The chain couples TRBV30 to TRBJ1-3; no clear D. This CDR3 has 14 residues. With 2 bases removed from V and 0 bases from J, the gap between germline ends came to 8 bases. In germline, CDR1 is GTSNPN, CDR2 SVGIG (reference sequence). CDR3: CAWSPEYSGNTIYF. The CDR3 DNA is TGTGCCTGGAGTCCGGAGTACTCTGGAAACACCATATATTTT.

V is TRBV13 and J is TRBJ2-1, with D perhaps TRBD2 (7 bases). V lost 11 bases and J 2 bases, leaving 16 bases between the germline ends. The CDR3 spans 14 residues. Germline V gene sequence: CDR1 PRHDT, CDR2 FYEKMQ (reference sequence). The CDR3 sequence: CAARDGGPYNEQFF. For the CDR3, the DNA is TGTGCCGCCCGCGACGGGGGGCCCTACAATGAGCAGTTCTTC.

This rearrangement joins TRBV10-3 to TRBJ1-2, with D possibly TRBD1 on 6 matching bases. CDR1 is ENHRY and CDR2 is SYGVKD in the germline V gene. This CDR3 spans 11 amino acids. Trimming pared 8 bases from V and 8 bases from J, leaving 12 bases between. The CDR3 sequence is CAIRQGHGYTF. The CDR3 bases are TGTGCCATCCGGCAGGGGCACGGCTACACCTTC.

Only a few counts were recorded for this clone. The genes are TRBV5-1 and TRBJ2-5; 12 positions match TRBD2. Trimming removed 0 bases from V and 4 bases from J; junction bases left unmatched: 1. Per the germline V gene, CDR1 is SGHRS and CDR2 is YFSETQ. The CDR3 has 15 residues. The CDR3 spells CASSLASGRGETQYF. CDR3 coding DNA: TGCGCCAGCAGCTTGGCTAGCGGGAGGGGAGAGACCCAGTACTTC.

This chain connects TRBV2 to TRBJ2-1, with 8 nucleotides matching TRBD1. CDR3 size: 14 residues. The ends lost 10 bases at V and 7 bases at J; junction bases unmatched: 12. Per the germline V gene, CDR1 is SNHLY and CDR2 is FYNNEI. As DNA, the CDR3 is TGTGCCATCATCAACAGGGGGACGGGGAATGAGCAGTTCTTC. Protein product: CAIINRGTGNEQFF.

This rearrangement joins TRBV7-9 to TRBJ1-3; 11 nucleotides agree with TRBD1. Trimming cost V 5 bases and J 0 bases; bases outside gene matches: 9. Germline-derived CDR1 and CDR2 are SEHNR and FQNEAQ (reference sequence). The CDR3 extends over 18 amino acids. CDR3 DNA: TGTGCCAGCAGCAGGGACAGGGGGAACCTTTTCTCTGGAAACACCATATATTTT. Translation: CASSRDRGNLFSGNTIYF.

The chain is built from TRBV20-1 and TRBJ2-1, with TRBD2 as a possible D gene (5 bases). Per the germline V gene, CDR1 is DFQATT and CDR2 is SNEGSKA (reference sequence). V lost 7 bases and J lost 9, with 13 bases in between. The CDR3 totals 11 residues. This CDR3 is CSVLASAEQFF. The CDR3 bases are TGCAGTGTGCTAGCATCTGCTGAGCAGTTCTTC.

The chain links TRBV19 to TRBJ2-1; the match to TRBD2 covers 10 bases. The V gene's germline CDR1 is LNHDA and CDR2 SQIVND (reference sequence). There are 17 residues in the CDR3. The ends lost 4 bases at V and 5 bases at J; junction bases unmatched: 11. The CDR3 loop reads CASSNSWTSGIHNEQFF. The CDR3 nucleotides read TGTGCCAGTAGTAACTCCTGGACTAGCGGAATTCACAATGAGCAGTTCTTC.